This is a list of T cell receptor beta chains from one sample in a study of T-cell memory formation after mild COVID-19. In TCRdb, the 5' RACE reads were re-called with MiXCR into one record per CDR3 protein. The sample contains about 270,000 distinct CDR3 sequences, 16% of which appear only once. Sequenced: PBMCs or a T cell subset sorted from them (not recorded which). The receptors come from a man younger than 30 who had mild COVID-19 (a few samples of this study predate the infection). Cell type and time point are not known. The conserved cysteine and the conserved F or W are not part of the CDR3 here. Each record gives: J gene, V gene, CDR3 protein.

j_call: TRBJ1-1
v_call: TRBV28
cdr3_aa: ASSFRGYEAF

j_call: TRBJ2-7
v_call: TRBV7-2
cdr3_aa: ASRPTGGNWRQY

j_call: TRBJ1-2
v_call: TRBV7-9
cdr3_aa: ASSNGQPRLYGYT

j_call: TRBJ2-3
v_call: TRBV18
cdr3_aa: ASSPLEDTQY

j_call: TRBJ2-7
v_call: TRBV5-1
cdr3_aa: ASSVTGGEYEQY

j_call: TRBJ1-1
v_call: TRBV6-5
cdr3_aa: ASMKQGAQTEAF

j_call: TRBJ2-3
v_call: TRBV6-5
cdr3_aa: ASSLGTAEVLDTQY

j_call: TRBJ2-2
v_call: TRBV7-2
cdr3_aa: ASSSALFRTGVSKKTGELF

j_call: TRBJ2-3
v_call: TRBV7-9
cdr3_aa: ASSSLLTTGRTDTQY

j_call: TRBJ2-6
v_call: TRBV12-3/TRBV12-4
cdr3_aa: ASSPGTGPAGANVLT

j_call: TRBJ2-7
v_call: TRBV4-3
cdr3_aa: ASSQDIQGAVYEQY

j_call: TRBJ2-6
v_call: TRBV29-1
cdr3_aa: SVGDTHSGANVLT

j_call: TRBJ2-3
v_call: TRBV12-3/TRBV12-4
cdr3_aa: ASNREPSTDTQY

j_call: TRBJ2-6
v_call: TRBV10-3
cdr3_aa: AISELAGDLSGANVLT

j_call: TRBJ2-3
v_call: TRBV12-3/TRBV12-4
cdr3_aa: ASSVAGGFGTQY

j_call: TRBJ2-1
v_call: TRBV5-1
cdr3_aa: ASSSTGNRGYNEQF

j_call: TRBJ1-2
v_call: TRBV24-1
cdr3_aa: ATSDPGRGDGYT

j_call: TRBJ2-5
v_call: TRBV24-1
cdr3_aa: ATSDLRGQPMETQY

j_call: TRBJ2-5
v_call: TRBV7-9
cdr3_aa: ASSLAGQAWETQY

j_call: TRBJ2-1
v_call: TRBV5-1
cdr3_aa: ASSFQGLNYNEQF

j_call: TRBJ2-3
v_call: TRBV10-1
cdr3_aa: ASSEDSGGRTDTQY

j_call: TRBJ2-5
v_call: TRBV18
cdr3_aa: ASSPSSGQETQY

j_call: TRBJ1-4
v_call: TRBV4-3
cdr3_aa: ASSPRWFSFNEKLF

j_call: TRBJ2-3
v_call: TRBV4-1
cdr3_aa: ASSQVETGGDTQY

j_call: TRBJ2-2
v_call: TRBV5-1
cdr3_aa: ASSPDRVGGTGELF

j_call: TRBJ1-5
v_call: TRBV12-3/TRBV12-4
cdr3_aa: ASSLGPWQPQH

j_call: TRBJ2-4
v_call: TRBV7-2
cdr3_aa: ASSRGGAGKNIQY

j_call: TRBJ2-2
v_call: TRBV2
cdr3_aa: ASHSRSSTGELF

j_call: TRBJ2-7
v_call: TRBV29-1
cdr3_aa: SVEGGGHQSSYEQY

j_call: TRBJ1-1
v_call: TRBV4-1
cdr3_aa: ASSQFGAGNTEAF

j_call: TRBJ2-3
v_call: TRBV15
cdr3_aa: ATSRDRPDTQY

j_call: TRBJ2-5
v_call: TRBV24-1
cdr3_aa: ATSDGTHRYQETQY

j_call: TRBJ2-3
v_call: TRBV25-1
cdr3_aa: ASSDWAGGANTQY

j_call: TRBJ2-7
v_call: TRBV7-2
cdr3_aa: ASSPEAGGPIRYEQY

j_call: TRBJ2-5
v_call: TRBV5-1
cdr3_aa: ASSLAPRVQETQY

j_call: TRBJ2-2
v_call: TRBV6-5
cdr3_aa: ASKTTGAPLWAGELF

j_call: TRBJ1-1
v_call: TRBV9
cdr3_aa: ASSVVEKTEAF

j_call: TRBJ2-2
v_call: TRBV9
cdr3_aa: ASSPRLAGALNTGELF

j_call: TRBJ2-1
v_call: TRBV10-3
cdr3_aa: AIKSGENNEQF

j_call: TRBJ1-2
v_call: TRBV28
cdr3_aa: ASTSTETGIFYGYT

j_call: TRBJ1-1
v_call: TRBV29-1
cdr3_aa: SVGGFPEAF

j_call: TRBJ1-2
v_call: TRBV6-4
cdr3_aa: ASNGGGGYT

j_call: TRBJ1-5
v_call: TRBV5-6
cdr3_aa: ASSLTAGSNQPQH

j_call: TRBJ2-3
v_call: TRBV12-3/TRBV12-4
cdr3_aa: ATSSTPRTVDTQY

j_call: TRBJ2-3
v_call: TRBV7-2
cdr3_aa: ASSFTGETDTQY

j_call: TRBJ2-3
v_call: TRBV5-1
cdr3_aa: ASSLQGITDTQY

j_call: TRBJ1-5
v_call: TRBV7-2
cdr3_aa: ASSPQGTVNQPQH

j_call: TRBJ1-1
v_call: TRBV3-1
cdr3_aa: ASSSTGRNTEAF

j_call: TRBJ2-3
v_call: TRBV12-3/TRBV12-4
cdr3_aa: ASIRTNTDTQY

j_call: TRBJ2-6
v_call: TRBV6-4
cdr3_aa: ASSDSGGAGANVLT

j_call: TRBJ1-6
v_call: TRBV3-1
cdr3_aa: ASSQRPRTGPLH

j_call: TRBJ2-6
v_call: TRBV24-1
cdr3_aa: ATSDGAAGANVLT

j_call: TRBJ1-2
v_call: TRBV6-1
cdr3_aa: ASSEPGFLYGYT

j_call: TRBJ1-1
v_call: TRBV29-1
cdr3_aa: RAVGGYTEAF

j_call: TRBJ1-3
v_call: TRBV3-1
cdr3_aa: ASSPGGNTIY

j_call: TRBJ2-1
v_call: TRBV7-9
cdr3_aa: AGTSGDVLGQF

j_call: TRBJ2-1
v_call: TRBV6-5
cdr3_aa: ASKNGGAPEQF

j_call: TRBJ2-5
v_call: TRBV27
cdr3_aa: ASKVTLGGETQY

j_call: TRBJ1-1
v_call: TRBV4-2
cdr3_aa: ASSQEPHGANTEAF

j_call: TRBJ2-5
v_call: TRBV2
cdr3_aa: ASSDQREETQY